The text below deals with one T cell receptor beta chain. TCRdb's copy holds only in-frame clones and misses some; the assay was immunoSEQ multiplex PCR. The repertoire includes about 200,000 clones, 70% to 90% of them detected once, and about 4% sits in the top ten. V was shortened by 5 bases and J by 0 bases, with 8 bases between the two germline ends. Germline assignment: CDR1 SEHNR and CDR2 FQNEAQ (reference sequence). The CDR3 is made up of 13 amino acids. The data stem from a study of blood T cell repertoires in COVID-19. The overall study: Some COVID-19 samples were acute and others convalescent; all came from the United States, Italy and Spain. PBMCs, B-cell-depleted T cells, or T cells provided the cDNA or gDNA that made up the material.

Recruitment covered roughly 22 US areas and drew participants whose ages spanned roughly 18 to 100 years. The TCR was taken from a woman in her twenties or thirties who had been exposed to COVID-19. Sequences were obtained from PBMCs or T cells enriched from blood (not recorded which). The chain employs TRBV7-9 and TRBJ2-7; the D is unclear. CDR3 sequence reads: CASSPQNSYEQYF. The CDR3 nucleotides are TGTGCCAGCAGCCCCCAAAACTCCTACGAGCAGTACTTC.